One and the same sample provided the 30 T cell receptor beta chains below, sequenced in a study of radiation and T cells in renal cell carcinoma. The treatment is: 15 Gy SBRT to primary tumor, nephrectomy 4 weeks later. The data were produced by immunoSEQ multiplex PCR, yet TCRdb's version contains in-frame clones alone and is incomplete. The sample lists about 13,000 clones, 25% to 35% seen once, with 15% in the top ten. The specimen was tumor tissue, collected from a patient whose treatment included radiotherapy and nephrectomy. Receptor source: a man aged 55 to 69 with renal cell carcinoma.

The rearrangement uses TRBV5-4 and TRBJ2-5, with D unresolved. V lost 1 base, J lost 3 bases, and 7 bases lay in between. The CDR3 has 13 residues. Germline assignment: CDR1 SGHNT and CDR2 YYREEE (reference sequence). DNA of the CDR3: TGTGCCAGCAGCTTGAATCTGGAAGAGACCCAGTACTTC. Translating gives CASSLNLEETQYF.

This clone occurred once. This chain joins TRBV9 and TRBJ2-2; D unclear. CDR3 length: 12 amino acids. V lost 5 bases and J 9 bases, leaving 11 bases between the germline ends. In germline, CDR1 is SGDLS, CDR2 YYNGEE. The DNA of the CDR3 is TGTGCCAGCAGTAGTGCGGACCGGGAGCTGTTTTTT. Encoded protein: CASSSADRELFF.

This clone is labeled medium-sized (0.01 to 0.1%). Here the CDR3 reads CASSEGGGLDTQYF. The CDR3 region has the DNA TGCGCCAGCAGTGAAGGGGGGGGACTAGATACGCAGTATTTT. This chain connects TRBV10-1 to TRBJ2-3, with D perhaps TRBD2 (7 bases). Per the germline V gene, CDR1 is WNHNN and CDR2 is SYGVQD (reference sequence). This CDR3 is 14 amino acids long. The ends were cut back, 3 bases at V and 5 bases at J, with 12 bases in the middle.

This chain uses TRBV5-1 with TRBJ2-7; D not resolved. Trimming pared 0 bases from V and 3 bases from J, leaving 7 bases between. Germline V lookup: CDR1 SGHRS, CDR2 YFSETQ. The length of the CDR3 is 13 residues. CDR3 loop: CASSLVLHYEQYV. Here the CDR3 DNA reads TGCGCCAGCAGCTTGGTGCTCCACTACGAGCAGTACGTC.

The chain links TRBV27 to TRBJ1-5; D uncertain. Per the germline V gene, CDR1 is MNHEY and CDR2 is SMNVEV (reference sequence). V gave up 5 bases and J gave up 5 bases, with 13 bases separating them. The CDR3 has 14 residues. The chain's CDR3 is CASSPRTLDQPQHF. The CDR3 bases are TGTGCCAGCAGTCCACGGACCCTGGATCAGCCCCAGCATTTT.

V usage is TRBV6-5 and J usage is TRBJ2-5; D unclear. V lost 1 base, J lost 2 bases, and 5 bases lay in between. The CDR3 runs to 13 residues. The V gene's germline CDR1 is MNHEY and CDR2 SVGAGI. In nucleotides, the CDR3 is TGTGCCAGCAGTTACTTCGGTCAAGAGACCCAGTACTTC. Translated: CASSYFGQETQYF.

The V call is TRBV30, the J call TRBJ1-6; a weak D match, TRBD1 (6 bases). Germline CDR1 and CDR2: GTSNPN and SVGIG (reference sequence). The ends were cut back, 7 bases at V and 7 bases at J, with 17 bases in the middle. This CDR3 comprises 14 residues. The CDR3 DNA reads TGTGCCTCCAGGGGCTCCCTCCGGAATTCACCCCTCCACTTT. Translation gives CASRGSLRNSPLHF. The full variable domain, its missing parts supplied by reference TRBV30 and TRBJ1-6, is SQTIHQWPATLVQPVGSPLSLECTVEGTSNPNLYWYRQAAGRGLQLLFYSVGIGQISSEVPQNLSASRPQDRQFILSSKKLLLSDSGFYLCASRGSLRNSPLHFGNGTRLTVT.

This clone was recorded a few times. CDR3 nucleotide sequence: TGTGCCAGCAGTTACGGCCAGAATGAGCAGTTCTTC. It translates to CASSYGQNEQFF. The chain joins TRBV6-6 to TRBJ2-1; no definite D call. In germline, CDR1 is MNHNY, CDR2 SVGAGI (reference sequence). The V end was cut by 2 bases, the J end by 7 bases, with 6 bases between. The CDR3 is made up of 12 amino acids.

Only a few counts were recorded for this clone. The V call is TRBV9, the J call TRBJ1-2; a possible D gene is TRBD1 (5 bases). The germline V gene encodes CDR1 SGDLS and CDR2 YYNGEE. This CDR3 has 14 residues. With 4 bases removed from V and 2 bases from J, the gap between germline ends came to 12 bases. The CDR3 protein is CASSPGRRNYGYTF. Here the CDR3 DNA reads TGTGCCAGCAGCCCGGGACGGCGAAACTATGGCTACACCTTC.

This clone occurred a few times. The chain couples TRBV7-2 to TRBJ2-1, with D perhaps TRBD2 (6 bases). With 0 bases removed from V and 7 bases from J, the gap between germline ends came to 10 bases. The CDR3 is 14 residues long. CDR1 is SGHTA and CDR2 is FQGNSA in the germline V gene. The CDR3 nucleotides read TGTGCCAGCAGCTTAGCCCTCCTAGCGAATGAGCAGTTCTTC. This encodes CASSLALLANEQFF.

In its sample, this clone is medium-sized (0.01 to 0.1%). For the CDR3, the DNA is TGTGCCAGCAGCGGCTCACTACAGGGTCTCTATGGCTACACCTTC. Its translation: CASSGSLQGLYGYTF. The chain joins TRBV5-5 to TRBJ1-2; a possible D gene is TRBD1 (6 bases). Germline values: CDR1 SGHKS, CDR2 YYEKEE (reference sequence). The CDR3 has 15 residues. V was trimmed by 4 bases and J by 4 bases, leaving 17 bases between them.

This clone was counted at least ten times. V and J are TRBV18 and TRBJ2-3; 8 bases map to TRBD1. V shed 3 bases, J shed 5 bases, and the junction held 1 base outside the gene matches. In germline, CDR1 is KGHSH, CDR2 LQKENI. This CDR3 region has 13 residues. The CDR3 region is CASSPGQGDTQYF. Here the CDR3 DNA reads TGTGCCAGCTCACCCGGACAGGGAGATACGCAGTATTTT.

This clone was counted between two and nine times. J is TRBJ2-3 and V is TRBV19; 10 bases agree with TRBD2. The germline gives CDR1 LNHDA, CDR2 SQIVND (reference sequence). The J segment lost 6 bases and the V segment lost 0 bases, leaving 15 bases of the junction unmatched. CDR3 length: 19 residues. This CDR3 is CASSIDPSGRALALDTQYF. CDR3 nucleotide sequence: TGTGCCAGTAGTATAGATCCGAGCGGGAGGGCCCTCGCTTTGGATACGCAGTATTTT. The variable domain in full, completed from reference TRBV19 and TRBJ2-3, reads DGGITQSPKYLFRKEGQNVTLSCEQNLNHDAMYWYRQDPGQGLRLIYYSQIVNDFQKGDIAEGYSVSREKKESFPLTVTSAQKNPTAFYLCASSIDPSGRALALDTQYFGPGTRLTVL.

The chain combines TRBV7-2 with TRBJ2-7, with no clear D. The CDR3 loop spans 14 amino acids. CDR1 and CDR2 from the germline V gene are SGHTA and FQGNSA. Trimming stripped 5 bases from V and 3 bases from J, with 14 bases between. The CDR3: CASSRTHDIYEQYF. The CDR3 nucleotides read TGTGCCAGCAGCCGGACCCACGATATCTACGAGCAGTACTTC.

The chain combines TRBV5-1 with TRBJ2-1, with unresolved D. The CDR3 runs 15 residues. V lost 1 base and J 0 bases, leaving 8 bases between the germline ends. Germline V gene data show CDR1 as SGHRS and CDR2 as YFSETQ. Here the CDR3 reads CASSLMSDSYNEQFF. DNA of the CDR3: TGCGCCAGCAGCTTGATGAGCGACTCCTACAATGAGCAGTTCTTC.

In its sample, this clone was seen a few times. In the same sample, other DNA sequences code for this CDR3. The chain joins TRBV9 to TRBJ2-5, with D perhaps TRBD2 (6 bases). V was cut by 1 base and J by 5 bases, with 12 bases left in between. This CDR3 spans 14 amino acids. Germline CDR1 SGDLS, CDR2 YYNGEE. CDR3 in DNA: TGTGCCAGCAGCGTAACGCAGGGAGGCGAGACCCAGTACTTC. Its protein product is CASSVTQGGETQYF.

This clone was detected only a few times. This rearrangement joins TRBV7-8 to TRBJ1-6, with unresolved D. The ends were cut back, 0 bases at V and 7 bases at J, with 7 bases in the middle. The CDR3 sequence is 14 residues long. The germline CDR1 and CDR2 sequences are SGHVS and FQNEAQ. Here the CDR3 reads CASSLAGNNSPLHF. In DNA, the CDR3 is TGTGCCAGCAGCTTAGCCGGAAACAATTCACCCCTCCACTTT. The full variable domain, in which reference TRBV7-8 and TRBJ1-6 provide the parts outside the CDR3, is GAGVSQSPRYKVAKRGQDVALRCDPISGHVSLFWYQQALGQGPEFLTYFQNEAQLDKSGLPSDRFFAERPEGSVSTLKIQRTQQEDSAVYLCASSLAGNNSPLHFGNGTRLTVT.

J is TRBJ2-1 and V is TRBV10-1; tentatively, D is TRBD2 (5 bases). The germline gives CDR1 WNHNN, CDR2 SYGVQD (reference sequence). Trimming shortened V by 6 bases and J by 5 bases, and 11 bases separated the two germline ends. The CDR3 spans 13 residues. In nucleotides, the CDR3 is TGCGCCAGCAGCCCAACCGGGAACAATGAGCAGTTCTTC. Protein: CASSPTGNNEQFF.

This rearrangement joins TRBV30 to TRBJ2-3, with D possibly being TRBD2 (6 bases). The germline V gene has CDR1 GTSNPN and CDR2 SVGIG (reference sequence). The CDR3 has 15 amino acids. Trimming shortened V by 3 bases and J by 4 bases, and 17 bases separated the two germline ends. Written as DNA, the CDR3 is TGTGCCTGGAGGGGACCCCTATGGGAGGCAGATACGCAGTATTTT. This gives the protein CAWRGPLWEADTQYF.

The V and J genes are TRBV18 and TRBJ1-1; a weak D match, TRBD1 (6 bases). The CDR3 covers 12 residues. Germline V lookup: CDR1 KGHSH, CDR2 LQKENI. V was pared by 4 bases and J by 7 bases, with 10 bases between. For the CDR3, the DNA is TGTGCCAGCTCACTCGGGGGCGGTGAAGCTTTCTTT. Amino acid sequence: CASSLGGGEAFF.

This chain connects TRBV2 to TRBJ1-2; the match to TRBD1 covers 9 bases. Trimming cost V 6 bases and J 8 bases; bases outside gene matches: 7. This CDR3 contains 13 residues. Germline V CDR1 and CDR2: SNHLY, FYNNEI. The CDR3 sequence: CASRLDRGNGYTF. For the CDR3, the DNA is TGTGCCAGCAGGTTGGACAGGGGAAACGGCTACACCTTC.

The J gene is TRBJ1-1, the V gene TRBV6-6, with D possibly TRBD1 on 5 matching bases. The V end was cut by 4 bases, the J end by 10 bases, with 10 bases between. This CDR3 is 11 amino acids long. Germline loops: CDR1 MNHNY, CDR2 SVGAGI (reference sequence). The CDR3 sequence: CASSWGTGAFF. The CDR3 coding sequence is TGTGCCAGCAGTTGGGGGACGGGAGCTTTCTTT.

This clone was seen many times. This chain uses TRBV7-9 with TRBJ1-2, with TRBD1 matching over 9 bases. Trimming at V came to 5 bases and at J to 7 bases, leaving 8 bases not matched to a gene. The CDR3 contains 14 residues. Germline V gene lookup returns CDR1 SEHNR and CDR2 FQNEAQ (reference sequence). The CDR3: CASSETGGIGGYTF. The CDR3 DNA reads as TGTGCCAGCAGCGAAACAGGGGGCATTGGTGGCTACACCTTC.

The table lists this clone with a few counts. The genes are TRBV19 and TRBJ1-3, with 9 bases identical to TRBD1. The V and J ends lost 7 bases and 4 bases, in that order; junction bases with no gene match: 5. The CDR3 extends over 14 amino acids. CDR1 and CDR2 (germline): LNHDA, SQIVND (reference sequence). CDR3 amino acids: CASKGQGIGNTIYF. The CDR3 nucleotides are TGTGCCAGTAAGGGACAGGGTATCGGAAACACCATATATTTT.

This rearrangement joins TRBV4-1 to TRBJ1-1; TRBD1 matches at 9 bases. The CDR3 contains 16 residues. Germline V gives CDR1 MGHRA, CDR2 YSYEKL. V was pared by 1 base and J by 5 bases, with 8 bases of the junction left unmatched. The CDR3 sequence: CASSQALDRGDTEAFF. The CDR3 DNA is TGCGCCAGCAGCCAAGCCTTAGACAGGGGGGATACTGAAGCTTTCTTT.

A single count supports this clone. This chain connects TRBV15 to TRBJ1-1, with TRBD1 as a possible D gene (5 bases). Germline V gives CDR1 LNHNV, CDR2 YYDKDF (reference sequence). The CDR3 runs 14 residues. V was pared by 0 bases and J by 1 base, with 6 bases between. The chain's CDR3 is CATSRDRANTEAFF. CDR3 nucleotide sequence: TGTGCCACCAGCAGAGACAGGGCGAACACTGAAGCTTTCTTT. Full variable domain (outside the CDR3, taken from reference TRBV15 and TRBJ1-1): DAMVIQNPRYQVTQFGKPVTLSCSQTLNHNVMYWYQQKSSQAPKLLFHYYDKDFNNEADTPDNFQSRRPNTSFCFLDIRSPGLGDTAMYLCATSRDRANTEAFFGQGTRLTVV.

The chain couples TRBV13 to TRBJ1-6; possibly TRBD1 for D (5 bases). The V gene's germline CDR1 is PRHDT and CDR2 FYEKMQ (reference sequence). This CDR3 is 16 amino acids long. The V and J ends lost 0 bases and 6 bases respectively, with 12 bases between them. CDR3 sequence (DNA): TGTGCCAGCAGCTTAGGCACGGGGCTCCCTAATTCACCCCTCCACTTT. This encodes CASSLGTGLPNSPLHF.

The chain joins TRBV7-2 to TRBJ1-1; D unresolved. The CDR3 loop spans 15 amino acids. Trimming pared 1 base from V and 1 base from J, leaving 10 bases between. Germline CDR1 SGHTA, CDR2 FQGNSA. The CDR3 is CASSLDRWANTEAFF. The CDR3 DNA sequence: TGTGCCAGCAGCTTAGATCGATGGGCGAACACTGAAGCTTTCTTT.

This clone was observed a few times. This CDR3 reads CASSLPDRRNNEQFF. The CDR3 DNA sequence: TGTGCCAGCAGCTTACCAGACAGAAGAAACAATGAGCAGTTCTTC. The chain has TRBV7-9 and TRBJ2-1, with a tentative D call TRBD1 (5 bases). Trimming stripped 2 bases from V and 5 bases from J, with 13 bases between. This CDR3 is 15 amino acids long. Germline CDR1 and CDR2: SEHNR and FQNEAQ (reference sequence). Complete variable domain (other parts from reference TRBV7-9 and TRBJ2-1): DTGVSQNPRHKITKRGQNVTFRCDPISEHNRLYWYRQTLGQGPEFLTYFQNEAQLEKSRLLSDRFSAERPKGSFSTLEIQRTEQGDSAMYLCASSLPDRRNNEQFFGPGTRLTVL.

The chain is built from TRBV14 and TRBJ2-3; 7 bases line up with TRBD2. Unmatched junction bases numbered 7, after V lost 4 bases and J lost 3 bases. The CDR3 loop spans 15 amino acids. Germline assignment: CDR1 SGHDN and CDR2 FVKESK. The CDR3 spells CASSLGASGTDTQYF. CDR3 coding DNA: TGTGCCAGCAGCCTCGGGGCTAGCGGTACAGATACGCAGTATTTT.